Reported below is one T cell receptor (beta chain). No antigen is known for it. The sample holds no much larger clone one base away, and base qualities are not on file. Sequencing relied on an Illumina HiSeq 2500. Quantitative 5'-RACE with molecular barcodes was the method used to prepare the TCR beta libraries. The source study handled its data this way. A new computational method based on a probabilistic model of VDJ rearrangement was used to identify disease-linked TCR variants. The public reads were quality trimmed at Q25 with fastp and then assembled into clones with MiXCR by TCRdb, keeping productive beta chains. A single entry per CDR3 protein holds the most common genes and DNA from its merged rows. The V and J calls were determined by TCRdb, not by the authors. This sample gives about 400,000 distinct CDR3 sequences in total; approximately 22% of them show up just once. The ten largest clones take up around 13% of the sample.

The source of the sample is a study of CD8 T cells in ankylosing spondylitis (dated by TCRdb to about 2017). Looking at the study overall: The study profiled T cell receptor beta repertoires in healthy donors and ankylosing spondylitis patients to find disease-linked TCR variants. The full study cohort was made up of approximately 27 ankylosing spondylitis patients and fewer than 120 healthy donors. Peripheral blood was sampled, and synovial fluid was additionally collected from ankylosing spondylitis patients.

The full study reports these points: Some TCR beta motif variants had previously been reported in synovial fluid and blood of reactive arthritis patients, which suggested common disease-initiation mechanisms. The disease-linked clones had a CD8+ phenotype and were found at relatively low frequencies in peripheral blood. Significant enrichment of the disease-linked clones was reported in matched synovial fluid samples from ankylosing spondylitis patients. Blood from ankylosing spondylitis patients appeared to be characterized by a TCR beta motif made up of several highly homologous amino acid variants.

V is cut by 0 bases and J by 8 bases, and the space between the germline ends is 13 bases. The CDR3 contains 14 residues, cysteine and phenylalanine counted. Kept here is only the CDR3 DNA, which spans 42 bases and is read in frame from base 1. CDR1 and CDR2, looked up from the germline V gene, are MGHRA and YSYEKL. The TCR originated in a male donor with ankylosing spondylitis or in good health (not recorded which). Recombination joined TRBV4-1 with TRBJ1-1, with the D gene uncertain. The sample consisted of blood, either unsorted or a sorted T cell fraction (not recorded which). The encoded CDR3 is CASSQDKGGSEAFF. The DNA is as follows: TGCGCCAGCAGCCAAGATAAAGGCGGGTCCGAAGCTTTCTTT.